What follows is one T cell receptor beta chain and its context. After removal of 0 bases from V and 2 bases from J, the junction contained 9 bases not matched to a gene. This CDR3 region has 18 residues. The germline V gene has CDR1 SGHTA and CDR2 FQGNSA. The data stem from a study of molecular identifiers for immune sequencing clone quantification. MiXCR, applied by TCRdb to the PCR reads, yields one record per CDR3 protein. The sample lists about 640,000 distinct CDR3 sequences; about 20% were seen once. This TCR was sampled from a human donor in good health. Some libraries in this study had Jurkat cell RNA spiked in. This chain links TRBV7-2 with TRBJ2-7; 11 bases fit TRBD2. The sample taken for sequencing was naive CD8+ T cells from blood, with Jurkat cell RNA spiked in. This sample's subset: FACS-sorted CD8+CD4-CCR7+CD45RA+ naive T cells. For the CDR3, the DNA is TGTGCCAGCAGCTTAGCGCCACCGGGACTAGCGGAGACCTACGAGCAGTACTTC. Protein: CASSLAPPGLAETYEQYF.